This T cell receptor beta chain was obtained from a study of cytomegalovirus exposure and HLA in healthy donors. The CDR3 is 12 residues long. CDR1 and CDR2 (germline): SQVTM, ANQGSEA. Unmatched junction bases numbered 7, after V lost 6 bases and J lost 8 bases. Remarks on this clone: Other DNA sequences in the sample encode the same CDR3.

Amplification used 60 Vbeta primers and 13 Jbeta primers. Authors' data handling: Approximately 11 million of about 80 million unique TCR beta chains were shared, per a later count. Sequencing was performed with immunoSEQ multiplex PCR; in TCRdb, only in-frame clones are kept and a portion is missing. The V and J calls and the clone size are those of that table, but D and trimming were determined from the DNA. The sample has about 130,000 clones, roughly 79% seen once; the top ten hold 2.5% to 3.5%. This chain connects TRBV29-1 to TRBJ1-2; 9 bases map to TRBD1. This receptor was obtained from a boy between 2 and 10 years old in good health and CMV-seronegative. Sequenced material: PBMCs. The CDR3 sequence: CSVPGQGGGYTF. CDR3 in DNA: TGCAGCGTCCCGGGACAGGGCGGAGGCTACACCTTC.